This passage covers 14 T cell receptor beta chains from one sample sequenced in a study of blood T cells in healthy people across ages. PCR was performed a second time for 7 to 11 cycles using a sample-barcoded 5' primer and a J-beta primer mix. Each CDR3 protein is one row after TCRdb ran MiXCR on the 5' RACE reads. The table has roughly 700,000 distinct CDR3 sequences, around 48% seen once. Sequencing input: blood. The source is a woman in her sixties in good health.

This clonotype is a singleton in its sample. This sequence joins TRBV9 and TRBJ2-2; D gene uncertain. The CDR3 spans 17 residues. Trimming shortened V by 3 bases and J by 0 bases, and 15 bases separated the two germline ends. Germline V lookup: CDR1 SGDLS, CDR2 YYNGEE. CDR3 sequence (DNA): TGTGCCAGCAGCGCGGGCAAACAGCAGGCGAACACCGGGGAGCTGTTTTTT. Its protein product is CASSAGKQQANTGELFF. Variable domain in full (rest from reference TRBV9 and TRBJ2-2): DSGVTQTPKHLITATGQRVTLRCSPRSGDLSVYWYQQSLDQGLQFLIQYYNGEERAKGNILERFSAQQFPDLHSELNLSSLELGDSALYFCASSAGKQQANTGELFFGEGSRLTVL.

This rearrangement joins TRBV20-1 to TRBJ2-7, with 16 bases lining up with TRBD2. Germline CDR1 DFQATT, CDR2 SNEGSKA (reference sequence). CDR3 length equals 17 residues. Germline trimming cut 5 bases from V and 3 bases from J; bases unmatched to any gene: 10. The CDR3 is CSAPGTSGRAGFYEQYF. CDR3 DNA sequence: TGCAGTGCTCCCGGGACTAGCGGGAGGGCCGGTTTCTACGAGCAGTACTTC.

The chain combines TRBV7-2 with TRBJ2-7; D uncertain. CDR1 and CDR2 from the germline V gene are SGHTA and FQGNSA. This CDR3 region has 11 residues. With 3 bases removed from V and 5 bases from J, the gap between germline ends came to 5 bases. CDR3 amino acids: CASSLMNEQYF. The CDR3 bases are TGTGCCAGCAGCTTGATGAACGAGCAGTACTTC.

This clonotype was seen a handful of times. CDR3 coding DNA: TGCGCCAGCAGCCGGGGCTGGCGGGACAGCTCCTACAATGAGCAGTTCTTC. Translated, it gives CASSRGWRDSSYNEQFF. The V and J genes are TRBV4-3 and TRBJ2-1, with D perhaps TRBD1 (7 bases). Germline assignment: CDR1 LGHNA and CDR2 YSLEER. The V and J ends lost 4 bases and 0 bases respectively, with 16 bases between them. The CDR3 is 17 amino acids.

In its sample, this clonotype was seen many times. The chain joins TRBV29-1 to TRBJ2-5, with 7 bases matching TRBD1. CDR3 length: 14 residues. Germline V gene lookup returns CDR1 SQVTM and CDR2 ANQGSEA. The ends lost 4 bases at V and 5 bases at J; junction bases unmatched: 10. The CDR3 protein is CSVVLGRGSETQYF. For the CDR3, the DNA is TGCAGCGTTGTCTTGGGCAGGGGGAGTGAGACCCAGTACTTC.

This clonotype was recorded a few times. V and J are TRBV7-9 and TRBJ2-7; 11 positions agree with TRBD2. CDR1 is SEHNR and CDR2 is FQNEAQ in the germline V gene (reference sequence). V trimming: 4 bases; J trimming: 3 bases; junction bases outside the gene matches: 5. This CDR3 has 15 amino acids. CDR3 bases: TGTGCCAGCAGCTACACCGGGACTAGCGGCTACGAGCAGTACTTC. As protein: CASSYTGTSGYEQYF.

The rearrangement uses TRBV7-3 and TRBJ2-2; D remains ambiguous. The CDR3 is made up of 13 amino acids. V was cut by 3 bases and J by 3 bases, with 5 bases left in between. The germline V gene encodes CDR1 SGHTA and CDR2 FQGTGA. The CDR3 reads CASSLTHTGELFF. The CDR3 nucleotides read TGTGCCAGCAGCTTGACTCACACCGGGGAGCTGTTTTTT.

A word on this clonotype: A clone one base away is much larger, so this may be a read error. This chain joins TRBV20-1 and TRBJ2-7; TRBD2 agrees at 9 bases. Trimming took 2 bases from V and 0 from J; bases not matched to a gene: 5. CDR3 length: 15 amino acids. Per germline, CDR1 DFQATT and CDR2 SNEGSKA (reference sequence). CDR3 sequence reads: CSARLAGINSYEQYF. The CDR3 DNA reads TGCAGTGCTAGACTAGCGGGGATAAACTCCTACGAGCAGTACTTC.

The rearrangement joins TRBV5-1 to TRBJ2-5; maybe TRBD2 (6 bases). CDR1 is SGHRS, CDR2 YFSETQ, per germline. Trimming pared 1 base from V and 1 base from J, leaving 11 bases between. This CDR3 comprises 15 residues. DNA for the CDR3: TGCGCCAGCAGCTTGTCCGGGAGACCCCAAGAGACCCAGTACTTC. Its translation: CASSLSGRPQETQYF.

The J gene is TRBJ1-2, the V gene TRBV3-1, with a weak D call TRBD1 (5 bases). Per germline, CDR1 LGHDT and CDR2 YNNKEL (reference sequence). V lost 1 base and J 4 bases, leaving 13 bases between the germline ends. The CDR3 length is 15 residues. The CDR3 sequence: CASSQGGTGGYGYTF. The CDR3 DNA is TGTGCCAGCAGCCAAGGTGGGACGGGCGGCTATGGCTACACCTTC.

This clonotype appeared many times. CDR3 DNA sequence: TGTGCCAGCAGCTTAGGCCTCGGACAGGGCGAATCCCAGTACTTC. As protein: CASSLGLGQGESQYF. The genes are TRBV7-9 and TRBJ2-4; 8 nucleotides match TRBD1. The CDR3 has 15 residues. After removal of 1 base from V and 13 bases from J, the junction contained 12 bases not matched to a gene. The germline V gene has CDR1 SEHNR and CDR2 FQNEAQ (reference sequence).

Comment on this clonotype: An end of the junction does not agree with germline; a read error may underlie this. The chain recombines TRBV6-5 with TRBJ2-1; no clear D gene. The CDR3 covers 12 residues. CDR1 is MNHEY, CDR2 SVGAGI, per germline. CDR3 sequence: CVSSYSFNEQFF. The CDR3 nucleotides are TGTGTCAGCAGTTACTCTTTCAATGAGCAGTTCTTC.

The chain joins TRBV7-2 to TRBJ1-1, with no clear D. Germline CDR1 SGHTA, CDR2 FQGNSA. The V gene lost 8 bases and the J gene lost 0 bases, with 10 bases spanning the gap. CDR3 length: 13 residues. The CDR3 sequence is CASLTQMNTEAFF. In DNA form, the CDR3 reads TGTGCCAGCCTGACGCAGATGAACACTGAAGCTTTCTTT.

The chain links TRBV12-3 or TRBV12-4 to TRBJ1-4, with 7 bases lining up with TRBD1. The J segment lost 15 bases and the V segment lost 1 base, leaving 8 bases of the junction unmatched. The CDR3 contains 13 residues. This CDR3 is CASSLGTGGAMFF. The CDR3 bases are TGTGCCAGCAGTTTAGGGACAGGTGGAGCGATGTTTTTT.